One sample yielded the 13 T cell receptor beta chains listed below, sequenced in a study of human T cells and chemical hapten exposure. Time point: patch test 2, 6 weeks after DPC sensitization. Treatment reported: therapeutic diphenylcyclopropenone sensitization with weekly scalp DPC. TCRdb independently ran MiXCR on the RACE reads; one entry per CDR3 protein. Among about 350,000 distinct CDR3 sequences, roughly 6.3% were seen once, and the ten largest hold about 6%. Source: whole blood, taken in connection with sensitization to the hapten diphenylcyclopropenone (DPC). The receptor source for this set is a woman aged 18-30 years with alopecia areata. Some clones in this sample may be carry-over from other donors' samples.

This clonotype appeared many times. The chain carries TRBV7-9 and TRBJ1-1; TRBD1 is a possible D gene (6 bases). Germline CDR1 and CDR2: SEHNR and FQNEAQ (reference sequence). The ends were cut back, 1 base at V and 3 bases at J, with 15 bases in the middle. CDR3 length: 16 residues. The CDR3 bases are TGTGCCAGCAGCTTAGGGATGGGGGGCGCAGACACTGAAGCTTTCTTT. As protein: CASSLGMGGADTEAFF.

The table lists this clonotype with many counts. The chain links TRBV3-1 to TRBJ1-2; 7 bases are shared with TRBD1. With V trimmed by 0 bases and J by 2 bases, 6 bases remained unmatched. Germline lookup yields CDR1 LGHDT and CDR2 YNNKEL (reference sequence). The length of the CDR3 is 16 residues. The CDR3 DNA reads as TGTGCCAGCAGCCAAGATTGGTCAGGGGGGAACTATGGCTACACCTTC. This encodes CASSQDWSGGNYGYTF. The variable domain in full, with the rest retrieved from reference TRBV3-1 and TRBJ1-2, is DTAVSQTPKYLVTQMGNDKSIKCEQNLGHDTMYWYKQDSKKFLKIMFSYNNKELIINETVPNRFSPKSPDKAHLNLHINSLELGDSAVYFCASSQDWSGGNYGYTFGSGTRLTVV.

This clonotype was picked up a small number of times. This chain connects TRBV7-3 to TRBJ2-1, with D perhaps TRBD1 (6 bases). The V gene's germline CDR1 is SGHTA and CDR2 FQGTGA. Trimming took off 3 bases at V and 8 bases at J, with 14 bases between the two ends. The length of the CDR3 is 14 residues. DNA for the CDR3: TGTGCCAGCAGCTTGGGGCAGGGGTTCCATGAGCAGTTCTTC. This sequence encodes CASSLGQGFHEQFF. The entire variable domain, with the rest obtained from reference TRBV7-3 and TRBJ2-1, is as follows: GAGVSQTPSNKVTEKGKYVELRCDPISGHTALYWYRQSLGQGPEFLIYFQGTGAADDSGLPNDRFFAVRPEGSVSTLKIQRTERGDSAVYLCASSLGQGFHEQFFGPGTRLTVL.

This chain uses TRBV12-3 or TRBV12-4 with TRBJ2-5; 7 bases are shared with TRBD2. J lost 5 bases, V lost 3 bases, and 6 bases had no gene match. The CDR3 has 14 residues. The CDR3 protein is CASSLRESGETQYF. In nucleotides, the CDR3 is TGTGCCAGCAGTTTGCGGGAGTCGGGGGAGACCCAGTACTTC.

This sequence joins TRBV4-3 and TRBJ2-1; D is ambiguous. The CDR3 has 17 amino acids. With 3 bases removed from V and 4 bases from J, the gap between germline ends came to 19 bases. CDR1 is LGHNA and CDR2 is YSLEER in the germline V gene. The CDR3 spells CASSQLIRIGRYNEQFF. In DNA, the CDR3 is TGCGCCAGCAGCCAGTTAATTAGGATCGGGCGGTACAATGAGCAGTTCTTC.

This clonotype was observed at least ten times. The rearrangement links TRBV7-9 to TRBJ1-1; D gene uncertain. The CDR3 spans 16 residues. CDR1 and CDR2 (germline): SEHNR, FQNEAQ (reference sequence). V lost 3 bases, J lost 1 base, and 15 bases lay in between. Here the CDR3 DNA reads TGTGCCAGCAGCTTTGCTAGAAAAGTATCGAACACTGAAGCTTTCTTT. Protein product: CASSFARKVSNTEAFF.

The sample holds many counts of this clonotype. The CDR3: CASSPLTGGSGYTF. The CDR3 DNA sequence: TGTGCCAGCAGCCCCTTGACAGGGGGTAGTGGCTACACCTTC. J is TRBJ1-2 and V is TRBV7-2; 9 nucleotides line up with TRBD1. The junction had 8 bases not matched to a gene; V was cut back by 5 bases and J by 7 bases. The germline gives CDR1 SGHTA, CDR2 FQGNSA. The CDR3 covers 14 residues. The full variable domain, completed using reference TRBV7-2 and TRBJ1-2, is GAGVSQSPSNKVTEKGKDVELRCDPISGHTALYWYRQSLGQGLEFLIYFQGNSAPDKSGLPSDRFSAERTGGSVSTLTIQRTQQEDSAVYLCASSPLTGGSGYTFGSGTRLTVV.

This clonotype came up many times. V is TRBV5-6 and J is TRBJ1-2; 7 bases align to TRBD1. Germline V CDR1 and CDR2: SGHDT, YYEEEE. The CDR3 has 15 residues. Trimming at V came to 2 bases and at J to 4 bases, leaving 8 bases not matched to a gene. CDR3 DNA: TGTGCCAGCAGCTTCTGGACAGGACCACCCTATGGCTACACCTTC. It yields the protein CASSFWTGPPYGYTF.

This clonotype was recorded a few times. The V call is TRBV27, the J call TRBJ2-3, with 8 bases identical to TRBD2. V dropped 8 bases and J dropped 4; count of bases not matched to a gene: 8. In germline, CDR1 is MNHEY, CDR2 SMNVEV (reference sequence). This CDR3 has 14 residues. The CDR3 sequence is CASRRDGGADTQYF. CDR3 DNA: TGTGCCAGCCGGAGGGACGGGGGGGCAGATACGCAGTATTTT.

This clonotype was picked up many times. This chain joins TRBV5-1 and TRBJ2-1; the D is unclear. Germline V lookup: CDR1 SGHRS, CDR2 YFSETQ. The CDR3 length is 14 residues. V lost 0 bases and J 2 bases, leaving 6 bases between the germline ends. The CDR3 loop is CASSLGDTYNEQFF. CDR3 sequence (DNA): TGCGCCAGCAGCTTGGGGGATACCTACAATGAGCAGTTCTTC. The variable domain in full, with the rest retrieved from reference TRBV5-1 and TRBJ2-1, is KAGVTQTPRYLIKTRGQQVTLSCSPISGHRSVSWYQQTPGQGLQFLFEYFSETQRNKGNFPGRFSGRQFSNSRSEMNVSTLELGDSALYLCASSLGDTYNEQFFGPGTRLTVL.

There are many counts of this clonotype. The DNA for the CDR3 is TGTGCCAGCTCACCCGAGACAGGAGGGGCTGAAGCTTTCTTT. Amino acids: CASSPETGGAEAFF. The gene calls are TRBV18 and TRBJ1-1; perhaps TRBD1 as D (6 bases). This CDR3 contains 14 residues. V dropped 3 bases and J dropped 6 bases, with 14 bases sitting between them. CDR1 KGHSH and CDR2 LQKENI come from the germline V gene.

A few counts support this clonotype. The chain employs TRBV10-3 and TRBJ1-1; D call uncertain. The V and J ends lost 6 bases and 0 bases respectively, with 8 bases between them. The CDR3 has 13 amino acids. Germline V gene sequence: CDR1 ENHRY, CDR2 SYGVKD. The CDR3 loop reads CAIRERLNTEAFF. The CDR3 DNA reads as TGTGCCATCAGGGAGAGGTTGAACACTGAAGCTTTCTTT.

This clonotype appeared a few times. The rearrangement uses TRBV6-2 or TRBV6-3 and TRBJ2-5; D call uncertain. The V gene's germline CDR1 is MNHEY and CDR2 SVGEGT. V lost 6 bases and J lost 4, with 12 bases in between. There are 13 residues in the CDR3. The CDR3 region is CASSYQSGETQYF. The CDR3 nucleotides are TGTGCCAGCAGCTACCAATCGGGAGAGACCCAGTACTTC.